This T cell receptor beta chain is drawn from a study of blood T cell repertoires in COVID-19. For the study at large: The cDNA or gDNA used as material had been derived from T cells, B-cell-depleted T cells, or PBMCs.

Worth noting for this clone: This sample includes further DNA sequences coding for the same CDR3.

In the original analysis: By means of reference gene primer amplification, nucleated cell counts were estimated. Measured with immunoSEQ multiplex PCR; TCRdb has only the in-frame clones, and not every one. From that table come the V and J calls and clone size; the DNA was used to work out D and trimming. The table lists approximately 440,000 clones, 90% of them singletons, with 0.6% in the top ten. In terms of age and location, participants ranged from roughly 18 to 100 years and lived in under 30 US areas. Participant reports of clinical history set cohort assignment. V was clipped by 4 bases and J by 2 bases, with 11 bases between them. Germline V gene data show CDR1 as SQVTM and CDR2 as ANQGSEA. The CDR3 loop spans 13 amino acids.

Source material: PBMCs or T cells enriched from blood (not recorded which). This TCR derives from a man between 18 and 35 years old who had recovered from COVID-19. The chain uses TRBV29-1 and TRBJ1-1, with TRBD1 as a possible D gene (5 bases). Written as DNA, the CDR3 is TGCAGCGTTGTCCGTGACAGAAACACTGAAGCTTTCTTT. It specifies CSVVRDRNTEAFF.